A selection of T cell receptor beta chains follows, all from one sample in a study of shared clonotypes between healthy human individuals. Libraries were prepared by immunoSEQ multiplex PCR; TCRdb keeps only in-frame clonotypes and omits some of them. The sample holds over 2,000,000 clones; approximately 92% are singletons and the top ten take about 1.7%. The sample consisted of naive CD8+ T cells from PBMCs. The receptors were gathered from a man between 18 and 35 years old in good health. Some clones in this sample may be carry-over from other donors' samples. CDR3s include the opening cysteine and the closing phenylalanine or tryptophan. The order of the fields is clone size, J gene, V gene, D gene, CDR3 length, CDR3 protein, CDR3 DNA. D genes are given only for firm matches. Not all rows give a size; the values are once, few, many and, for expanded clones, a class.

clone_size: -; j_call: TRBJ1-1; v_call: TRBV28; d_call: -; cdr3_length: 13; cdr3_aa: CASKQGWDTEAFF; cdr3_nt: TGTGCCAGCAAGCAAGGGTGGGACACTGAAGCTTTCTTT
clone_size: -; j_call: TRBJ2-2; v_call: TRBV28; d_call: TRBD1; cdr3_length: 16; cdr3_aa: CASREPGQGIAGELFF; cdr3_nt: TGTGCCAGCAGGGAACCGGGACAGGGGATCGCCGGGGAGCTGTTTTTT
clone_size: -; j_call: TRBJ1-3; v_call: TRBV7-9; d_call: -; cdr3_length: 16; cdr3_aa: CASSLAPGGTGNTIYF; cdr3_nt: TGTGCCAGCAGCTTAGCCCCCGGGGGCACTGGAAACACCATATATTTT
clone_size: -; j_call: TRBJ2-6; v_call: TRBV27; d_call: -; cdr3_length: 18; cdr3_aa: CASRLDWTADSGANVLTF; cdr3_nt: TGTGCCAGCAGACTCGACTGGACGGCGGACTCTGGGGCCAACGTCCTGACTTTC
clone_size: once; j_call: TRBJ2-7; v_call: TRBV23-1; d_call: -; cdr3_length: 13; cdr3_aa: CAKDRKKPYEQYF; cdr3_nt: TGCGCCAAGGACAGAAAAAAACCCTACGAGCAGTACTTC
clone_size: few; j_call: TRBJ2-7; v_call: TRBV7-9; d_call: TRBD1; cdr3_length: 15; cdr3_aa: CASSFGQGPSYEQYF; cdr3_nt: TGTGCCAGCAGCTTTGGACAGGGACCCTCCTACGAGCAGTACTTC
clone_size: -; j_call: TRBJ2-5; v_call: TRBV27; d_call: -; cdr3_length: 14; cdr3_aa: CASSFLGGLETQYF; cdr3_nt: TGTGCCAGCAGTTTCCTGGGTGGGTTAGAGACCCAGTACTTC
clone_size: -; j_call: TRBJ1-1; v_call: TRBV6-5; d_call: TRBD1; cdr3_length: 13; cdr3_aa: CASRLQGGTEAFF; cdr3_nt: TGTGCCAGCAGATTACAGGGGGGCACTGAAGCTTTCTTT
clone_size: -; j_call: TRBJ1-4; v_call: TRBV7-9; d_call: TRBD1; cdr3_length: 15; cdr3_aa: CASRGQGPTNEKLFF; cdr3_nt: TGTGCCAGCAGAGGACAGGGCCCAACTAATGAAAAACTGTTTTTT
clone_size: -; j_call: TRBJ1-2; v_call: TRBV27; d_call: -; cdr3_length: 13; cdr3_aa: CASSYQGDYGYTF; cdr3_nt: TGTGCCAGCAGTTACCAGGGCGACTATGGCTACACCTTC
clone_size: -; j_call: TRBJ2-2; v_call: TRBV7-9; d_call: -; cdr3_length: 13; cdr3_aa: CASSSTGAGELFF; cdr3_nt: TGTGCCAGCAGCTCGACAGGTGCCGGGGAGCTGTTTTTT
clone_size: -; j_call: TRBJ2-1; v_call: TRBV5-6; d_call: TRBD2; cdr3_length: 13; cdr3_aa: CASSLELAGISLF; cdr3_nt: TGTGCCAGCAGCTTGGAACTAGCGGGAATCTCACTCTTC
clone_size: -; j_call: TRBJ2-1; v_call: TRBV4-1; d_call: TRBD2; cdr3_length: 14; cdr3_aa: CASSQGTSRNEQFF; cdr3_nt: TGCGCCAGCAGCCAAGGGACTAGCCGCAATGAGCAGTTCTTC
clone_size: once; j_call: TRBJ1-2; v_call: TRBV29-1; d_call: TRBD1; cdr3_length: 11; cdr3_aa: CSGRGDYGYTF; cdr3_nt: TGCAGCGGCAGGGGGGACTATGGCTACACCTTC
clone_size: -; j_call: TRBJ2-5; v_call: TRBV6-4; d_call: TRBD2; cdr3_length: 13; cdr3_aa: CASKKAGGETQYF; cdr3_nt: TGTGCCAGCAAGAAAGCGGGAGGGGAGACCCAGTACTTC
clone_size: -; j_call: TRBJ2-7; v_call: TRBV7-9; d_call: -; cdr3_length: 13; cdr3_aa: CASSLGIRNEQYF; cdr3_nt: TGTGCCAGCAGCTTAGGAATCCGTAACGAGCAGTACTTC
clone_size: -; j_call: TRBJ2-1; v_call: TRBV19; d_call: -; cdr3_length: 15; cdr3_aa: CASSTPGPSYNEQFF; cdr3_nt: TGTGCCAGTAGTACCCCCGGTCCCTCCTACAATGAGCAGTTCTTC
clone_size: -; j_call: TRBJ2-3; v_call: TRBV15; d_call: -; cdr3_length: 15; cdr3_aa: CATSRSSGVTDTQYF; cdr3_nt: TGTGCCACCAGCAGATCAAGTGGTGTAACAGATACGCAGTATTTT
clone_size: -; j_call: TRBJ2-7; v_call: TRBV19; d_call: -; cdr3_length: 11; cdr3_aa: CASSSTYEQYF; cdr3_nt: TGTGCCAGTAGCTCTACCTACGAGCAGTACTTC
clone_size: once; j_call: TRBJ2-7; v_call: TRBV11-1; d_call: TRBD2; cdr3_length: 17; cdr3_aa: CASSGSTSGRDPYEQYF; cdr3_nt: TGTGCCAGCAGCGGGTCGACTAGCGGGAGGGACCCCTACGAGCAGTACTTC
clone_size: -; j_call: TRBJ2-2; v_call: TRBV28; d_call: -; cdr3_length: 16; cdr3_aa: CASSTDREVDTGELFF; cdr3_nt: TGTGCCAGCAGTACTGACAGGGAGGTGGACACCGGGGAGCTGTTTTTT
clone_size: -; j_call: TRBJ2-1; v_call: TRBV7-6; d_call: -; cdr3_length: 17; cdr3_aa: CASSLGNAELSYNEQFF; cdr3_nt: TGTGCCAGCAGCTTAGGTAATGCGGAGCTCTCCTACAATGAGCAGTTCTTC
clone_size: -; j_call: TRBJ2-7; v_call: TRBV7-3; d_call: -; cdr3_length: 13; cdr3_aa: CASSFGYSYEQYF; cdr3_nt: TGTGCCAGCAGCTTTGGCTACTCCTACGAGCAGTACTTC
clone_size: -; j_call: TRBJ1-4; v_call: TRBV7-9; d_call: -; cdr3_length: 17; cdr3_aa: CASSLGPDGQSNEKLFF; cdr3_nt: TGTGCCAGCAGCTTAGGTCCCGACGGACAGTCTAATGAAAAACTGTTTTTT
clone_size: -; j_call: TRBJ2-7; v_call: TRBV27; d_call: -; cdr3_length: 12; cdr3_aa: CASMTDHYEQYF; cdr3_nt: TGTGCCAGCATGACAGACCACTACGAGCAGTACTTC
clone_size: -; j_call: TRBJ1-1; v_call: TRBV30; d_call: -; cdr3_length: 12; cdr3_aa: CAWTDERSEAFF; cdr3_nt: TGTGCCTGGACCGACGAGAGGTCTGAAGCTTTCTTT
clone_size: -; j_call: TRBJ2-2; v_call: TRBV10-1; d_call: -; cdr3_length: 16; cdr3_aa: CATTGAGGRNTGELFF; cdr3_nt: TGCGCCACCACAGGGGCAGGGGGGAGGAACACCGGGGAGCTGTTTTTT
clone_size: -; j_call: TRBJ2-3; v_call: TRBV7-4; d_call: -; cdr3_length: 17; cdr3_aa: CASSPHKASVCTDTQYF; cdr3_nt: TGTGCCAGCAGCCCCCATAAGGCTAGCGTTTGCACAGATACGCAGTATTTT
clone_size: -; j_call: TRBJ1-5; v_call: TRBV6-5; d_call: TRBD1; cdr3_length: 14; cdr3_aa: CASSYLQGNQPQHF; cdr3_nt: TGTGCCAGCAGTTACCTACAGGGGAATCAGCCCCAGCATTTT
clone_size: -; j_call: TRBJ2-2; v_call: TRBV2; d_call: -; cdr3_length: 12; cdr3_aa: CASSGLLRELFF; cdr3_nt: TGTGCCAGCAGTGGGTTGCTTCGCGAGCTGTTTTTT
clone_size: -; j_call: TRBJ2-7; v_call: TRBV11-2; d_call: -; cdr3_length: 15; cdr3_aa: CASSSPTGKTYEQYF; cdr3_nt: TGTGCCAGCAGCTCTCCAACCGGGAAAACCTACGAGCAGTACTTC
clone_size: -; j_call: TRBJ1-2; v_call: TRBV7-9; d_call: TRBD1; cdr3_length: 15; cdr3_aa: CASSLGQGAVYGYTF; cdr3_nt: TGTGCCAGCAGCCTAGGACAGGGGGCGGTTTATGGCTACACCTTC
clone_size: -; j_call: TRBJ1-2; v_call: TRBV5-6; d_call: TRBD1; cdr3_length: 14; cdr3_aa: CASRHTGTVDGYTF; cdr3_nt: TGTGCCAGCAGACATACCGGGACAGTTGACGGCTACACCTTC
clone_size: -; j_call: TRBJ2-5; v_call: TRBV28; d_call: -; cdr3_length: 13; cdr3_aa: CASSLPEQETQYF; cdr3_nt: TGTGCCAGCAGTCTGCCAGAGCAAGAGACCCAGTACTTC
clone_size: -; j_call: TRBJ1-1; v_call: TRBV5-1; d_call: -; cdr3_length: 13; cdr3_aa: CASKPRVNTEAFF; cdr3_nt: TGCGCCAGCAAACCAAGGGTGAACACTGAAGCTTTCTTT
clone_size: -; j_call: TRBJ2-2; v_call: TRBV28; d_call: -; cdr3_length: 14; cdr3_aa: CASSFGANTGELFF; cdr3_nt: TGTGCCAGCAGTTTCGGGGCGAACACCGGGGAGCTGTTTTTT
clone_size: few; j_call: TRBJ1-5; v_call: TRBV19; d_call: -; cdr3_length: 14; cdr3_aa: CASSSPGGNQPQHF; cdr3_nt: TGTGCCAGTAGTAGTCCCGGAGGCAATCAGCCCCAGCATTTT
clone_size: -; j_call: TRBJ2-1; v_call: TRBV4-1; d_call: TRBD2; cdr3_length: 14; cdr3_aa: CASSQGTRGYEQFF; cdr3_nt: TGCGCCAGCAGCCAGGGGACTAGGGGCTATGAGCAGTTCTTC
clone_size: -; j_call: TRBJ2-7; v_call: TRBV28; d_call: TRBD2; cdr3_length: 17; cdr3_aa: CASSSPSGRFPRYEQYF; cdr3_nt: TGTGCCAGCAGTTCACCTAGCGGGAGGTTCCCCCGCTACGAGCAGTACTTC
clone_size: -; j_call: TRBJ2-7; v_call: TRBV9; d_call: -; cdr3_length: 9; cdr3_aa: CASSSEQYF; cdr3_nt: TGTGCCAGCAGCTCCGAACAGTACTTC
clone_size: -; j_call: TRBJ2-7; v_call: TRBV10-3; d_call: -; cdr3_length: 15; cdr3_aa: CAISEPSANSYEQYF; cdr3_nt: TGTGCCATCAGTGAACCTAGCGCCAACAGTTACGAGCAGTACTTC
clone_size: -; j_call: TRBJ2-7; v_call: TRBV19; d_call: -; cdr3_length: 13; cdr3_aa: CASSIYGNHEQYF; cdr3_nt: TGTGCCAGTAGTATATACGGTAACCACGAGCAGTACTTC
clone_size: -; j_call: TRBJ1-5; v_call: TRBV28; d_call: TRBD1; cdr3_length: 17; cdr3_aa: CASNPTPGGRSNQPQHF; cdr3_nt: TGTGCCAGCAATCCCACACCAGGGGGTAGGAGCAATCAGCCCCAGCATTTT
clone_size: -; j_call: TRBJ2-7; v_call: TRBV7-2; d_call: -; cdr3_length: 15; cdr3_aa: CASSPPERLFYEQYF; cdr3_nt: TGTGCCAGCAGCCCCCCGGAGCGGTTGTTCTACGAGCAGTACTTC
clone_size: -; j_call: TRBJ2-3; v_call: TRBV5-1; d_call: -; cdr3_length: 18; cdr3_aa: CASSLALVQGPSTDTQYF; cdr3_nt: TGCGCCAGCAGCTTGGCCTTGGTGCAGGGACCTAGCACAGATACGCAGTATTTT
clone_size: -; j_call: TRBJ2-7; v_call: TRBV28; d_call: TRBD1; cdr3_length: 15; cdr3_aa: CASSLTRGPGGEQYF; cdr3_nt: TGTGCCAGCAGTTTGACCAGGGGGCCCGGGGGCGAGCAGTACTTC
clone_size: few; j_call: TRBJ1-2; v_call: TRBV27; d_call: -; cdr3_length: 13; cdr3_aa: CASSFGGVEGYTF; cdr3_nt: TGTGCCAGCAGTTTCGGGGGCGTGGAAGGCTACACCTTC
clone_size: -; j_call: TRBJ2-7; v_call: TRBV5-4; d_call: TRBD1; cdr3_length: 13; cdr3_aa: CASSSDRVDEQYF; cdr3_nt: TGTGCCAGCAGCTCCGACAGGGTGGACGAGCAGTACTTC
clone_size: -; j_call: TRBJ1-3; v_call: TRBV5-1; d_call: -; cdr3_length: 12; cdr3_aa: CASRESENTIYF; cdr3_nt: TGCGCCAGCAGGGAATCTGAAAACACCATATATTTT
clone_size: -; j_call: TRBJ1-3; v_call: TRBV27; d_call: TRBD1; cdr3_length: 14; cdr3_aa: CASRKGGPGNTIYF; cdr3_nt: TGTGCCAGCAGGAAAGGGGGCCCTGGAAACACCATATATTTT
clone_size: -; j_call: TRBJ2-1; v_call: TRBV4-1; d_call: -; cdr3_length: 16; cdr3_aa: CASSQVGRSSYNEQFF; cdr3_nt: TGCGCCAGCAGCCAAGTTGGGCGGAGTTCCTACAATGAGCAGTTCTTC
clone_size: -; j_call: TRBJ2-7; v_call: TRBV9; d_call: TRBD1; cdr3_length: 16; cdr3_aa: CASSATTGTGTYEQYF; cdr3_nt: TGTGCCAGCAGCGCCACCACCGGGACAGGGACCTACGAGCAGTACTTC
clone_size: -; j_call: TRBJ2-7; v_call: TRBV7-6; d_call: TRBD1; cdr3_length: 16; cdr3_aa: CASSLYTGTGSYEQYF; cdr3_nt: TGTGCCAGCAGCTTATACACCGGGACAGGGTCCTACGAGCAGTACTTC
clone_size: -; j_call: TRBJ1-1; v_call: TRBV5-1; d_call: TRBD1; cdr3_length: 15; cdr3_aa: CASSFWTGKGTEAFF; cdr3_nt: TGCGCCAGCAGCTTCTGGACAGGGAAGGGCACTGAAGCTTTCTTT